These 2 T cell receptor beta chains were sequenced from one sample in a study of shared clonotypes between healthy human individuals. Cells designated naive CD8 were CD45RO-negative and were positively selected for CCR7, with terminally differentiated effector memory CD45RA+ cells excluded. Sequencing was performed with immunoSEQ multiplex PCR; in TCRdb, only in-frame clones are kept and a portion is missing. The table shows hundreds of thousands of clones, with around 95% occurring only once. The source material was naive CD8+ T cells sorted from blood. These receptors were obtained from a woman in her twenties or thirties in good health.

V is TRBV5-6 and J is TRBJ2-5, with D possibly being TRBD1 or TRBD2 (5 bases each). CDR1 SGHDT and CDR2 YYEEEE come from the germline V gene. V was trimmed by 0 bases and J by 7 bases, leaving 10 bases between them. This CDR3 region has 13 residues. CDR3 region: CASSLGTGATQYF. CDR3 sequence (DNA): TGTGCCAGCAGCTTGGGGACTGGGGCGACCCAGTACTTC.

The genes are TRBV28 and TRBJ2-1, with 8 bases that match TRBD1. The V gene end was trimmed by 11 bases and the J gene end by 9 bases; junction bases not matched to a gene: 15. Germline CDR1 and CDR2: MDHEN and SYDVKM. There are 14 residues in the CDR3. The CDR3 reads CAYSEQGVLGEQFF. The CDR3 DNA sequence: TGTGCCTATTCCGAACAGGGGGTATTGGGTGAGCAGTTCTTC.